Included here is one T cell receptor beta chain sequence, with context. This record belongs to a study of blood T cell repertoires in COVID-19. The CDR3 loop spans 13 amino acids. Per the germline V gene, CDR1 is LNHDA and CDR2 is SQIVND (reference sequence). V dropped 5 bases and J dropped 3 bases, with 9 bases sitting between them. Original processing notes: It was from reference gene primer amplification that nucleated cell counts were estimated. TCRdb keeps only in-frame clones here, not all; method: immunoSEQ multiplex PCR. V and J calls and clone size follow that table, whereas D and trimming were derived from the DNA. The top ten clones hold about 1.6% of a sample with 200,000 to 300,000 clones, about 87% of them seen once.

The sequenced material came from peripheral blood. The rearrangement uses TRBV19 and TRBJ2-3, with D uncertain. This receptor was taken from a woman aged 40 to 50 who had recovered from COVID-19. CDR3 sequence: CASSGYRTDTQYF. The CDR3 coding sequence is TGTGCCAGTAGTGGATACAGAACAGATACGCAGTATTTT.